The subject of this entry is one T cell receptor beta chain. Its matching antigen is unknown. The data belong to a study of shared clonotypes between healthy human individuals. Each cell subset's genomic DNA was divided evenly among several immunoSEQ plates. The protocol was immunoSEQ multiplex PCR, while the TCRdb copy is restricted to in-frame clones and leaves out a portion. The sample carries approximately 500,000 clones, more than 65% recorded once. General study findings and limits: Donor clonotype sharing was expected to depend on sequencing depth. Owing to a small donor count, the genetic and exposure-history diversity represented was limited.

The CDR3 is 13 amino acids. CDR1 is MDHEN, CDR2 SYDVKM, per germline. Between the trimmed V and J ends, which lost 2 bases and 11 bases, there was a span of 15 bases. The receptor comes from a woman between 40 and 55 years old in good health. Some clones in this sample may be carry-over from other donors' samples. The source material was PBMCs. The chain employs TRBV28 and TRBJ1-1; no reliable D call. The CDR3 bases are TGTGCCAGCAGTTTAATTTCTCTAGGGCCCGCTTTCTTT. This sequence encodes CASSLISLGPAFF.